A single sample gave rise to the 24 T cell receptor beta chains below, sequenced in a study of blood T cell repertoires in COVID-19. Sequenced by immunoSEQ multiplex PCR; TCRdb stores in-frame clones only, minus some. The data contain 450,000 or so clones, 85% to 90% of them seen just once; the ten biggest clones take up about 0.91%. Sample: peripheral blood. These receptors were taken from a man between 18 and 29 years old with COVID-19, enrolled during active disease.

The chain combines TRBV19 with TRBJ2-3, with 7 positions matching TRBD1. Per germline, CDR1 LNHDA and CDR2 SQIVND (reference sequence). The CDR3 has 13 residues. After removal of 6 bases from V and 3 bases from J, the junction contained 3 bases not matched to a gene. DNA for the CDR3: TGTGCCAGTAGAAGGACAGGAACAGATACGCAGTATTTT. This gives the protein CASRRTGTDTQYF. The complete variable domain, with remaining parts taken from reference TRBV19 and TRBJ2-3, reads DGGITQSPKYLFRKEGQNVTLSCEQNLNHDAMYWYRQDPGQGLRLIYYSQIVNDFQKGDIAEGYSVSREKKESFPLTVTSAQKNPTAFYLCASRRTGTDTQYFGPGTRLTVL.

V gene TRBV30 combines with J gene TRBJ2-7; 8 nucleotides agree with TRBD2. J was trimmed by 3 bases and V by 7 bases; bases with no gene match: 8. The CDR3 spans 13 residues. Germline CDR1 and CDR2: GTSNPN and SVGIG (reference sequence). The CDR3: CASKAGDFYEQYF. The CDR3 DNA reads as TGTGCCTCAAAAGCGGGAGACTTCTACGAGCAGTACTTC.

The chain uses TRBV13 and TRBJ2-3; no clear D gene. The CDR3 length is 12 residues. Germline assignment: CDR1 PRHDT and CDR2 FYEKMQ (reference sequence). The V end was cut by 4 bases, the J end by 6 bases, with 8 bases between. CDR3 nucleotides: TGTGCCAGCAGCTCGCGGTGGGATACGCAGTATTTT. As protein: CASSSRWDTQYF.

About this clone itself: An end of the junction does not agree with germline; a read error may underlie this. CDR3 bases: TGTGCCAGCAGCCCAGAGGGTGGCAGCACAGATACTCAGTATTTT. Amino acid sequence: CASSPEGGSTDTQYF. The rearrangement links TRBV7-8 to TRBJ2-3; possible D gene TRBD2, 5 bases. Germline values: CDR1 SGHVS, CDR2 FQNEAQ. The CDR3 has 15 amino acids.

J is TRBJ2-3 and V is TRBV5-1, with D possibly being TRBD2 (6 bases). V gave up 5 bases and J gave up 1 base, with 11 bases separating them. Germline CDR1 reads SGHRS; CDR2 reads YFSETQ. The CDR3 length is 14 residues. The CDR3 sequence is CASSHGGGTDTQYF. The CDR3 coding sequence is TGCGCCAGCAGTCACGGGGGAGGCACAGATACGCAGTATTTT.

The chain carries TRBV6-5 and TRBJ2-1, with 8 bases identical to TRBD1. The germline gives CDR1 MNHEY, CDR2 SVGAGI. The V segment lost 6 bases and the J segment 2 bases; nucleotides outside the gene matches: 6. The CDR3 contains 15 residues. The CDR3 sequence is CASRYRGSTYNEQFF. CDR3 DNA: TGTGCCAGCAGGTACAGGGGGAGCACCTACAATGAGCAGTTCTTC.

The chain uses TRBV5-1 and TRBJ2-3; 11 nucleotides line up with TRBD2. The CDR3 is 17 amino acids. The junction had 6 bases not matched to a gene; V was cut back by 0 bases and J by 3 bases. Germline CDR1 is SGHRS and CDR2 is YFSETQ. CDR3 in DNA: TGCGCCAGCAGCTTGGGGCTAGCGGGAGGTGTAACAGATACGCAGTATTTT. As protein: CASSLGLAGGVTDTQYF.

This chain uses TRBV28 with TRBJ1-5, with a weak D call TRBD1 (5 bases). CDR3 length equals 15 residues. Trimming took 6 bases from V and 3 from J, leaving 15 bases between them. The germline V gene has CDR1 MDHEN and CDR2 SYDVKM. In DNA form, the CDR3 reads TGTGCCAGCAGCTCCCAGGGAACCTCCAATCAGCCCCAGCATTTT. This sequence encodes CASSSQGTSNQPQHF.

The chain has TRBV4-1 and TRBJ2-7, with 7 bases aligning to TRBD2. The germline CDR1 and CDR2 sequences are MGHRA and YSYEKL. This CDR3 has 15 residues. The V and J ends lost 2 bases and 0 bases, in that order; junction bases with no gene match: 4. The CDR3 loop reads CASSQLADGSYEQYF. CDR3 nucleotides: TGCGCCAGCAGCCAACTAGCGGATGGCTCCTACGAGCAGTACTTC.

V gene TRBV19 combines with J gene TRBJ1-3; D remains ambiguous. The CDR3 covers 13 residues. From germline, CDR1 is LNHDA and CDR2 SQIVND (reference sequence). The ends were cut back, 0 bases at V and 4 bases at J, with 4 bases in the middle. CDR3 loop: CASSIEAGNTIYF. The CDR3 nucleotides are TGTGCCAGTAGTATAGAAGCCGGAAACACCATATATTTT. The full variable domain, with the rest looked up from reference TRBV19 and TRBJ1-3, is DGGITQSPKYLFRKEGQNVTLSCEQNLNHDAMYWYRQDPGQGLRLIYYSQIVNDFQKGDIAEGYSVSREKKESFPLTVTSAQKNPTAFYLCASSIEAGNTIYFGEGSWLTVV.

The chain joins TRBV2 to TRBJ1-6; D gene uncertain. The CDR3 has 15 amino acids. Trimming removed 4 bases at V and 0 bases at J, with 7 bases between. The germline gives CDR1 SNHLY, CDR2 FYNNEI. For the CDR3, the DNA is TGTGCCAGCAGTGTAACTAGCTCCTATAATTCACCCCTCCACTTT. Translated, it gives CASSVTSSYNSPLHF.

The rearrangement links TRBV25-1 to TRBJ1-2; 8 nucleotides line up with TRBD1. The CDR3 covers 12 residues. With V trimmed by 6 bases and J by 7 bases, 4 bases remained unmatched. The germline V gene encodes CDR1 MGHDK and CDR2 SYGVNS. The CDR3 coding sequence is TGTGCCAGCAGGACAGGGGAGGGTGGCTACACCTTC. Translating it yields CASRTGEGGYTF.

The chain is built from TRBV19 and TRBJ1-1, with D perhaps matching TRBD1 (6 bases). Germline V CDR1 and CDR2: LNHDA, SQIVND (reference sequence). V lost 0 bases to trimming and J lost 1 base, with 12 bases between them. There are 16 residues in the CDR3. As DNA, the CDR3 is TGTGCCAGTAGTATAGAGGTGGGGGCGCGGAACACTGAAGCTTTCTTT. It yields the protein CASSIEVGARNTEAFF.

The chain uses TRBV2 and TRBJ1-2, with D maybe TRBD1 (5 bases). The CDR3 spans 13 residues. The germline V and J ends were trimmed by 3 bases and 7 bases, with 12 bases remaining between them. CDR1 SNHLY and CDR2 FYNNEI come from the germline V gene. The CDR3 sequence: CASSDAGDAGYTF. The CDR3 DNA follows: TGTGCCAGCAGTGACGCGGGGGATGCTGGCTACACCTTC.

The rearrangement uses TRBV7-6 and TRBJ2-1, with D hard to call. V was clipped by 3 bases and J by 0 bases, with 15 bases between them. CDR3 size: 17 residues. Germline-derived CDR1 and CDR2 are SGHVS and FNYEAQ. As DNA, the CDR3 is TGTGCCAGCAGCTTCAGGCCTTCCCAAAGCTCCTACAATGAGCAGTTCTTC. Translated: CASSFRPSQSSYNEQFF.

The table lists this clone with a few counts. CDR3 sequence: CASSPWARDNEQFF. CDR3 bases: TGTGCCAGTAGCCCCTGGGCGAGGGACAATGAGCAGTTCTTC. The V gene is TRBV19, the J gene TRBJ2-1; maybe TRBD2 (5 bases). CDR3 size: 14 residues. Germline CDR1 reads LNHDA; CDR2 reads SQIVND (reference sequence). V was cut by 6 bases and J by 5 bases, with 14 bases left in between.

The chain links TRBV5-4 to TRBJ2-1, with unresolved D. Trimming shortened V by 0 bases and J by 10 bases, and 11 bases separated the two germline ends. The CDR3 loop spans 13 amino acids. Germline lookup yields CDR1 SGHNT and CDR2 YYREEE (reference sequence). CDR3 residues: CASSLVTTGEQFF. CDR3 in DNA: TGTGCCAGCAGCTTGGTTACTACCGGGGAGCAGTTCTTC.

CDR3 sequence reads: CASSGRGASTDTQYF. The CDR3 nucleotides read TGTGCCAGCAGTGGCCGGGGGGCCTCCACAGATACGCAGTATTTT. The V gene is TRBV2, the J gene TRBJ2-3, with D possibly TRBD2 on 7 matching bases. CDR3 length: 15 amino acids. V lost 4 bases to trimming and J lost 2 bases, with 13 bases between them. CDR1 SNHLY and CDR2 FYNNEI come from the germline V gene.

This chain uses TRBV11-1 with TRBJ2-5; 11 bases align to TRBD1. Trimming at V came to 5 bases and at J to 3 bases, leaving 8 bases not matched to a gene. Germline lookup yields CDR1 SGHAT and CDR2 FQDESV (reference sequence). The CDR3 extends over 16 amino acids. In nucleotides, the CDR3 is TGTGCCAGCAGCGGGAGGACAGGGGGCTCCAAAGAGACCCAGTACTTC. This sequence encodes CASSGRTGGSKETQYF.

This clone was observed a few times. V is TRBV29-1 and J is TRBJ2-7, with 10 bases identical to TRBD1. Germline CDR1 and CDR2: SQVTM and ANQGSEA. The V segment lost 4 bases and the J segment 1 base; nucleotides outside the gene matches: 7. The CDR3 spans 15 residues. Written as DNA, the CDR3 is TGCAGCGTTGGTTACGAGGGACAGGGGTCCTACGAGCAGTACTTC. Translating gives CSVGYEGQGSYEQYF.

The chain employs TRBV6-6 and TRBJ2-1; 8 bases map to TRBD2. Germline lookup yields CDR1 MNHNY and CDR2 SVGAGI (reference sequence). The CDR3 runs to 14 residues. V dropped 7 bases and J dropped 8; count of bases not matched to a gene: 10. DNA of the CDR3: TGTGCCAGCACCACGTCAGCGGGAGTGGATGAGCAGTTCTTC. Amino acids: CASTTSAGVDEQFF.

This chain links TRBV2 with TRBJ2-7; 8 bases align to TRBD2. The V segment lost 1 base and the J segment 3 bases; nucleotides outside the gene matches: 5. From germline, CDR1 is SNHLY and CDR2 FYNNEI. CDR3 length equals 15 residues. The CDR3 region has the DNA TGTGCCAGCAGTGAAGTTCTAGCGGGCCACTACGAGCAGTACTTC. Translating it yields CASSEVLAGHYEQYF.

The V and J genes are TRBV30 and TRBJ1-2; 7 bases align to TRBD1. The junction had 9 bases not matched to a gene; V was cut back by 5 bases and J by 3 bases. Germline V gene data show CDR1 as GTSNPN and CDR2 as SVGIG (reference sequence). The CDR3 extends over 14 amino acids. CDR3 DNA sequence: TGTGCCTGGGGGAACAGGGGCTACTACTATGGCTACACCTTC. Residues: CAWGNRGYYYGYTF. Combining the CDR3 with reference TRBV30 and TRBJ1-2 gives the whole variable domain SQTIHQWPATLVQPVGSPLSLECTVEGTSNPNLYWYRQAAGRGLQLLFYSVGIGQISSEVPQNLSASRPQDRQFILSSKKLLLSDSGFYLCAWGNRGYYYGYTFGSGTRLTVV.

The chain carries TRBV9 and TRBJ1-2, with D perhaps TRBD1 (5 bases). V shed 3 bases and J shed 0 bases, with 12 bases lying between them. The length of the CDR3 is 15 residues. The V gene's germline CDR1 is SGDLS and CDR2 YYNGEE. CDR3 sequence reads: CASSAQTVSNYGYTF. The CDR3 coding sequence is TGTGCCAGCAGCGCTCAGACAGTTTCTAACTATGGCTACACCTTC. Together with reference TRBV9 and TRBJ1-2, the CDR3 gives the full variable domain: DSGVTQTPKHLITATGQRVTLRCSPRSGDLSVYWYQQSLDQGLQFLIQYYNGEERAKGNILERFSAQQFPDLHSELNLSSLELGDSALYFCASSAQTVSNYGYTFGSGTRLTVV.